The 4 T cell receptor beta chains reported below all come from one sample, sequenced in a study of shared clonotypes between healthy human individuals. Repertoires were generated with immunoSEQ multiplex PCR, while TCRdb's copy carries only in-frame clones and drops some. This table holds roughly 200,000 clones, approximately 61% found once. What was sequenced was memory CD4+ T cells sorted from blood. Subset indicated: CD45RA-negative fraction. The receptors come from a man aged 25 to 45 in good health.

V is TRBV5-1 and J is TRBJ2-7, with 8 bases lining up with TRBD2. The germline CDR1 and CDR2 sequences are SGHRS and YFSETQ. Trimming at V came to 0 bases and at J to 3 bases, leaving 8 bases not matched to a gene. This CDR3 region has 16 residues. The CDR3 DNA follows: TGCGCCAGCAGCTTGGAAGGTGCGGGAGGTCACTACGAGCAGTACTTC. It specifies CASSLEGAGGHYEQYF.

V is TRBV5-1 and J is TRBJ1-5; D unresolved. The CDR3 spans 15 residues. Trimming pared 0 bases from V and 6 bases from J, leaving 13 bases between. Germline assignment: CDR1 SGHRS and CDR2 YFSETQ. The CDR3 region is CASSLAGSRSQPQHF. The DNA of the CDR3 is TGCGCCAGCAGCTTGGCTGGGTCGAGAAGTCAGCCCCAGCATTTT.

The chain is built from TRBV9 and TRBJ2-5; D call uncertain. Germline loops: CDR1 SGDLS, CDR2 YYNGEE. The CDR3 sequence is 15 residues long. V lost 0 bases and J lost 1, with 10 bases in between. The CDR3 sequence is CASSVAVGIQETQYF. CDR3 DNA sequence: TGTGCCAGCAGCGTAGCTGTAGGGATCCAAGAGACCCAGTACTTC.

The V and J genes are TRBV7-9 and TRBJ1-1, with D possibly matching TRBD1 (5 bases). Looked up from germline, CDR1 is SEHNR and CDR2 is FQNEAQ (reference sequence). V was trimmed by 0 bases and J by 7 bases, leaving 21 bases between them. This CDR3 comprises 17 residues. CDR3 coding DNA: TGTGCCAGCAGCTTAGCGCAGACCCAGGGTGGGCACGTTGAAGCTTTCTTT. Amino acid sequence: CASSLAQTQGGHVEAFF.